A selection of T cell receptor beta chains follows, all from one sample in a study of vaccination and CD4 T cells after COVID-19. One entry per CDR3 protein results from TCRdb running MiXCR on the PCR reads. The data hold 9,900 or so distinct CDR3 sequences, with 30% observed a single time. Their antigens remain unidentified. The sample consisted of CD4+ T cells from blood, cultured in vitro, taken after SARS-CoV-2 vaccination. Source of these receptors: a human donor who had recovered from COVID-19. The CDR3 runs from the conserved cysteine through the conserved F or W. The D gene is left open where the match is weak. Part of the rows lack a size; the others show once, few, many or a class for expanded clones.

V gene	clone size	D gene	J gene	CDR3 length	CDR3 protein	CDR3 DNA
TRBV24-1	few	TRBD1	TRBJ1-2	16	CATSDPGTGMDYGYTF	TGTGCCACCAGTGACCCCGGGACAGGGATGGACTATGGCTACACCTTC
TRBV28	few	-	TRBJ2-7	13	CASSLARGYEQYF	TGTGCCAGCAGTTTAGCCAGGGGATACGAGCAGTACTTC
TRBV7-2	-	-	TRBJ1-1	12	CASSFMNTEAFF	TGTGCCAGCAGCTTTATGAACACTGAAGCTTTCTTT
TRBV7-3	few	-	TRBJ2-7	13	CASSLMASYEQYF	TGTGCCAGCAGCTTAATGGCGTCCTACGAGCAGTACTTC
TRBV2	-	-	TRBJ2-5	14	CASSERRSGETQYF	TGTGCCAGCAGTGAACGGCGCTCGGGAGAGACCCAGTACTTC
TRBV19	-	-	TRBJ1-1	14	CASISGGVKTEAFF	TGTGCCAGTATCTCGGGAGGGGTTAAGACTGAAGCTTTCTTT
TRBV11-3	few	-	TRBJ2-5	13	CASSLEQGETQYF	TGTGCCAGCAGCTTAGAGCAGGGAGAGACCCAGTACTTC
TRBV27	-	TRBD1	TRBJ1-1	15	CASTTQQGARTEAFF	TGTGCCAGCACCACCCAACAGGGGGCCCGCACTGAAGCTTTCTTT
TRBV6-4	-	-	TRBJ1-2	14	CASSGGASLGGYTF	TGTGCCAGCAGTGGGGGTGCGTCTCTGGGAGGCTACACCTTC
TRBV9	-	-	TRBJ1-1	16	CASSVGREVAGTEAFF	TGTGCCAGCAGCGTAGGTCGAGAAGTTGCGGGCACTGAAGCTTTCTTT
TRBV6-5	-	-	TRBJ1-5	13	CASSFQGSQPQHF	TGTGCCAGCAGTTTTCAGGGGAGTCAGCCCCAGCATTTT
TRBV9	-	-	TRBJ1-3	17	CASSPGGTASSGNTIYF	TGTGCCAGCAGCCCTGGGGGGACTGCGAGCTCTGGAAACACCATATATTTT
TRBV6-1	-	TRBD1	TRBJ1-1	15	CASSESPGGHTEAFF	TGTGCCAGCAGTGAATCCCCAGGGGGCCACACTGAAGCTTTCTTT
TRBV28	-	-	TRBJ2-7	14	CASRPTLGSYEQYF	TGTGCCAGCAGACCCACGCTAGGTTCCTACGAGCAGTACTTC
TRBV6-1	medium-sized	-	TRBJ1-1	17	CASSAQGFHSTATEAFF	TGTGCCAGCAGTGCGCAGGGGTTTCATTCGACGGCCACTGAAGCTTTCTTT
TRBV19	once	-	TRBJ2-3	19	CASSTIAVPLRGGADTQYF	TGTGCCAGTAGTACCATTGCGGTCCCATTGAGGGGTGGCGCAGATACGCAGTATTTT
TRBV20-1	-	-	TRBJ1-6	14	CSAKGGAIYSPLHF	TGCAGTGCCAAGGGGGGCGCTATATATTCACCCCTCCACTTT
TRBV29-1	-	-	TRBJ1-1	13	CSVAQGRDTEAFF	TGCAGCGTTGCACAAGGGCGGGACACTGAAGCTTTCTTT
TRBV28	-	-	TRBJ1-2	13	CASSGAANYGYTF	TGTGCCAGCAGTGGCGCAGCTAACTATGGCTACACCTTC
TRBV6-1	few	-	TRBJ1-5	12	CASRNSNQPQHF	TGTGCCAGCCGTAATAGCAATCAGCCCCAGCATTTT
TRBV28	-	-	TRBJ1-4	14	CASSLAVPGEKLFF	TGTGCCAGCAGTTTAGCCGTCCCGGGAGAAAAACTGTTTTTT
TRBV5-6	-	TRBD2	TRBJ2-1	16	CASSQGLAGVSNEQFF	TGTGCCAGCAGCCAGGGACTAGCGGGAGTATCCAATGAGCAGTTCTTC
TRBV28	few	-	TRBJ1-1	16	CASSLRLTGRNTEAFF	TGTGCCAGCAGTTTACGCCTAACCGGTAGGAACACTGAAGCTTTCTTT
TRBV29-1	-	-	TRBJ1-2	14	CSVEKLGAWYGYTF	TGCAGCGTTGAAAAGTTGGGGGCTTGGTATGGCTACACCTTC
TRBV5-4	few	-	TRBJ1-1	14	CASSLVQGDTEAFF	TGTGCCAGCAGCTTGGTTCAGGGTGACACTGAAGCTTTCTTT
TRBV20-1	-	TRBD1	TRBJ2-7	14	CSASRQGSSYEQYF	TGCAGTGCTAGCCGACAGGGGTCTTCCTACGAGCAGTACTTC
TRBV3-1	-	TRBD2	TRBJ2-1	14	CASSRPSGSGEQFF	TGTGCCAGCAGCCGCCCTAGCGGGAGTGGTGAGCAGTTCTTC
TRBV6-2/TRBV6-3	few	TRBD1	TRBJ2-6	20	CASSYTALGQGTSGANVLTF	TGTGCCAGCAGTTATACCGCGTTAGGACAGGGTACCTCTGGGGCCAACGTCCTGACTTTC
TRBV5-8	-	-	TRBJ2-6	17	CASSLAGRNSGANVLTF	TGTGCCAGCAGCTTGGCGGGACGAAACTCTGGGGCCAACGTCCTGACTTTC
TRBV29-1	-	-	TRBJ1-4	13	CSVGGATNEKLFF	TGCAGCGTTGGTGGGGCGACTAATGAAAAACTGTTTTTT
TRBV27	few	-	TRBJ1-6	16	CASSSDGTVNNSPLHF	TGTGCCAGCAGTTCAGATGGGACGGTAAATAATTCACCCCTCCACTTT
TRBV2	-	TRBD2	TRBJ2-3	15	CASSDPLAVTDTQYF	TGTGCCAGCAGTGATCCACTAGCGGTCACAGATACGCAGTATTTT
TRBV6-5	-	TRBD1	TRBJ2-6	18	CASSYLGQGKSGANVLTF	TGTGCCAGCAGTTACTTGGGACAGGGGAAGTCTGGGGCCAACGTCCTGACTTTC
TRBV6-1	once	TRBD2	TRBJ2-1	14	CASSSGISYNEQFF	TGTGCCAGCAGCAGCGGGATCTCCTACAATGAGCAGTTCTTC
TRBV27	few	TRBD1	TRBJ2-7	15	CASSLRRQGSYEQYF	TGTGCCAGCAGTTTAAGGAGACAGGGTTCCTACGAGCAGTACTTC
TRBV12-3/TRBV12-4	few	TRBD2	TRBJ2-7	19	CASSYKARLAGGPGYEQYF	TGTGCCAGCAGTTACAAGGCCCGACTAGCGGGAGGGCCTGGTTACGAGCAGTACTTC
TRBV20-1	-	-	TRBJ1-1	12	CSATQTGVRAFF	TGCAGTGCCACTCAAACCGGGGTGAGGGCTTTCTTT
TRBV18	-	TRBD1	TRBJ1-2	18	CASSPAPGQNIGEYGYTF	TGTGCCAGCTCACCTGCACCGGGACAGAATATAGGGGAATATGGCTACACCTTC
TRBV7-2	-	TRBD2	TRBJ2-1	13	CASSLGGGNEQFF	TGTGCCAGCAGCTTAGGGGGGGGGAATGAGCAGTTCTTC
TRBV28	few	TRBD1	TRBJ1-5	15	CASSSRGQGGYPQHF	TGTGCCAGCAGTTCCCGAGGACAGGGTGGTTATCCCCAGCATTTT
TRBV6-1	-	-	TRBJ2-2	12	CASSIETGELFF	TGTGCCAGCAGCATTGAGACCGGGGAGCTGTTTTTT
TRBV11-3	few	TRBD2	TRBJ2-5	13	CASRRSGGETQYF	TGTGCCAGCCGGAGAAGCGGGGGAGAGACCCAGTACTTC
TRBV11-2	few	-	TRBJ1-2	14	CASSRTVPNYGYTF	TGTGCCAGCAGCCGGACAGTCCCTAACTATGGCTACACCTTC
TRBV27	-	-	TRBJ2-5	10	CASSPGTQYF	TGTGCCAGCAGCCCTGGGACCCAGTACTTC
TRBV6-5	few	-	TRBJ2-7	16	CASSYSASVGSYEQYF	TGTGCCAGCAGTTACTCGGCTAGCGTGGGCTCCTACGAGCAGTACTTC
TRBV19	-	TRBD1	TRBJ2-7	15	CASRPRGGPSYEQYF	TGTGCCAGTAGGCCGCGAGGGGGCCCATCCTACGAGCAGTACTTC
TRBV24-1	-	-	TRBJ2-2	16	CATSAPAGPNTGELFF	TGTGCCACCAGTGCCCCGGCTGGGCCGAACACCGGGGAGCTGTTTTTT